The rows below give T cell receptor beta chains drawn from one sample of a study of PD-1 blockade in classical Hodgkin lymphoma. The repertoire was sequenced with immunoSEQ multiplex PCR; TCRdb's copy has only in-frame clones and lacks some. Of about 16,000 clones detected, 70% to 90% appear once; the ten largest clones hold 1%. The specimen comprised CD4+ T cells from blood, sampled at baseline. These receptors originate from a human donor with classical Hodgkin lymphoma. CDR3s include the opening cysteine and the closing phenylalanine or tryptophan. D genes are given only for firm matches. The listing skips clone size in some rows; elsewhere it reads once, few, many or a size class.

j_call: TRBJ2-3; clone_size: .; d_call: TRBD2; v_call: TRBV4-1; cdr3_nt: TGCGCCAGCAGCCAAGGGACTAGCGGGAGTGGTTTTCATGTCACAGATACGCAGTATTTT; cdr3_aa: CASSQGTSGSGFHVTDTQYF
j_call: TRBJ2-7; clone_size: .; d_call: TRBD2; v_call: TRBV13; cdr3_nt: TGTGCCAGCAGCTTAGGGCAGGGACTAGCGGTTTCCTACGAGCAGTACTTC; cdr3_aa: CASSLGQGLAVSYEQYF
j_call: TRBJ1-2; clone_size: .; d_call: TRBD1; v_call: TRBV5-5; cdr3_nt: TGTGCCAGCAGCCTTGGGACAGAGCAGTACTATGGCTACACCTTC; cdr3_aa: CASSLGTEQYYGYTF
j_call: TRBJ1-2; clone_size: .; d_call: TRBD1; v_call: TRBV19; cdr3_nt: TGTGCCAGTAGTGGAGGACCGGGACAGATTAACTATGGCTACACCTTC; cdr3_aa: CASSGGPGQINYGYTF
j_call: TRBJ2-1; clone_size: .; d_call: .; v_call: TRBV10-3; cdr3_nt: TGTGCCCCCCCGGGCAAACTCTGCTACAATGAGCAGTTCTTC; cdr3_aa: CAPPGKLCYNEQFF
j_call: TRBJ1-2; clone_size: .; d_call: .; v_call: TRBV10-3; cdr3_nt: TGTGCCATCAGTGAGCAGGCTTCCCATGGCTACACCTTC; cdr3_aa: CAISEQASHGYTF
j_call: TRBJ2-7; clone_size: few; d_call: TRBD2; v_call: TRBV28; cdr3_nt: TGTGCCAGCAGTAGTAGGGGACTAGCGGTGCAGTACTTC; cdr3_aa: CASSSRGLAVQYF
j_call: TRBJ1-3; clone_size: .; d_call: .; v_call: TRBV29-1; cdr3_nt: TGCAGCGTTGGGGATCCTGGAAACACCATATATTTT; cdr3_aa: CSVGDPGNTIYF
j_call: TRBJ1-5; clone_size: .; d_call: .; v_call: TRBV19; cdr3_nt: TGTGCCAGTACCGGGGAGGGTAGGGGTCAGCCCCAGCATTTT; cdr3_aa: CASTGEGRGQPQHF
j_call: TRBJ2-5; clone_size: .; d_call: TRBD2; v_call: TRBV6-5; cdr3_nt: TGTGCCAGCAGCCGACAGACTAGCAGAAAGACCCAGTACTTC; cdr3_aa: CASSRQTSRKTQYF
j_call: TRBJ2-5; clone_size: .; d_call: TRBD2; v_call: TRBV4-2; cdr3_nt: TGTGCCAGCAGCCAGGACTTATTAGGGGGCGGGAGGGAGCAGTACTTC; cdr3_aa: CASSQDLLGGGREQYF
j_call: TRBJ2-5; clone_size: .; d_call: TRBD1; v_call: TRBV2; cdr3_nt: TGTGCCAGCAGTGGAGCAGGGGGTGGAGAGACCCAGTACTTC; cdr3_aa: CASSGAGGGETQYF
j_call: TRBJ1-2; clone_size: .; d_call: TRBD1; v_call: TRBV6-5; cdr3_nt: TGTGCCAGCAGTTACTTATCAGGGGGCGGGAGATATGGCTACACCTTC; cdr3_aa: CASSYLSGGGRYGYTF
j_call: TRBJ2-2; clone_size: .; d_call: TRBD1; v_call: TRBV7-9; cdr3_nt: TGTGCCAGCAGCAGATACCAGACAGGGTTTAACACCGGGGAGCTGTTTTTT; cdr3_aa: CASSRYQTGFNTGELFF
j_call: TRBJ1-1; clone_size: .; d_call: .; v_call: TRBV10-3; cdr3_nt: TGTGCCATCAGTGGGGGACGGGTCACTGAAGCTTTCTTT; cdr3_aa: CAISGGRVTEAFF
j_call: TRBJ2-3; clone_size: once; d_call: TRBD2; v_call: TRBV18; cdr3_nt: TGTGCCAGCTCACCAAGGCTAGCGGGTAGCACAGATACGCAGTATTTT; cdr3_aa: CASSPRLAGSTDTQYF
j_call: TRBJ2-7; clone_size: .; d_call: .; v_call: TRBV2; cdr3_nt: TGTGCCAGCAGCCCGGACCCAAACTACGAGCAGTACTTC; cdr3_aa: CASSPDPNYEQYF